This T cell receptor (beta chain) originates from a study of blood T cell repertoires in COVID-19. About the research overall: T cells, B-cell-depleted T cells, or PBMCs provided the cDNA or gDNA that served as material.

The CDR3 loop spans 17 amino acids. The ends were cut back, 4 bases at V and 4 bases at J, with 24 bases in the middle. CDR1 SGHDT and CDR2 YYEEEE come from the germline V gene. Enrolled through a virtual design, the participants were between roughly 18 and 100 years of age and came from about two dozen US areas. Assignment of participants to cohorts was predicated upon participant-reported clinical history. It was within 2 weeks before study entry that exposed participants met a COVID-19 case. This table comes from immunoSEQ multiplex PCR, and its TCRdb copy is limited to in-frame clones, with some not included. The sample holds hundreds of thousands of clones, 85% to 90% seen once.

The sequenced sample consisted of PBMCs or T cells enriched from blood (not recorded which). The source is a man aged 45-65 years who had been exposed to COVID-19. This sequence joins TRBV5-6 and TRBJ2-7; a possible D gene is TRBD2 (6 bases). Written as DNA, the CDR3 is TGTGCCAGCAGCCCTAAAGAGGGACTTCCATCTTCGTACGAGCAGTACTTC. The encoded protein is CASSPKEGLPSSYEQYF.